This T cell receptor beta chain was sequenced for a study of blood T cell repertoires in COVID-19. The method was immunoSEQ multiplex PCR; TCRdb's version includes in-frame clones alone and lacks a portion of them. The sample contains 250,000 or so clones, nearly 85% of which appear only once. This clone was counted only a few times. The CDR3 is made up of 14 amino acids. Germline V gene data show CDR1 as MNHEY and CDR2 as SMNVEV (reference sequence). Deletions cut 4 bases from V and 4 bases from J, with 13 bases between. The TCR comes from a human donor in a cohort sampled during active COVID-19. The chain combines TRBV27 with TRBJ1-2, with D perhaps matching TRBD1 (5 bases). Sequencing was performed on peripheral blood. CDR3 bases: TGTGCCAGCAGTTGGGGCTACGAAGGCTATGGCTACACCTTC. Protein: CASSWGYEGYGYTF.